The 11 T cell receptor beta chains listed next were all sequenced from one sample in a study of blood T cell repertoires in COVID-19. Only in-frame clones appear in the TCRdb table, and some are missing; sequencing was by immunoSEQ multiplex PCR. The sample lists about 250,000 clones, 90% occurring once. Material: peripheral blood. These receptors were taken from a woman aged 60-75 years with COVID-19, enrolled during active disease.

The V and J genes are TRBV15 and TRBJ1-1, with TRBD1 as a possible D gene (5 bases). The CDR3 extends over 13 amino acids. V lost 5 bases and J lost 5, with 12 bases in between. Germline values: CDR1 LNHNV, CDR2 YYDKDF (reference sequence). The CDR3 sequence is CATSPRRGTEAFF. CDR3 coding DNA: TGTGCCACCAGCCCCCGCCGGGGGACTGAAGCTTTCTTT.

Concerning this clone: Other DNA sequences in this sample translate to the same CDR3. The chain carries TRBV19 and TRBJ1-1; D remains ambiguous. Germline CDR1 LNHDA, CDR2 SQIVND (reference sequence). Trimming stripped 4 bases from V and 5 bases from J, with 14 bases between. The CDR3 length is 14 residues. This CDR3 is CASSTRTGGTEAFF. Here the CDR3 DNA reads TGTGCCAGTAGTACCCGGACCGGAGGGACTGAAGCTTTCTTT.

In DNA form, the CDR3 reads TGTGCCAGCAGCCCAAGGTCGGGTTACACCGGGGAGCTGTTTTTT. This gives the protein CASSPRSGYTGELFF. The chain is built from TRBV11-3 and TRBJ2-2, with D unclear. CDR1 and CDR2 from the germline V gene are SGHNT and YENEEA. The V and J ends lost 5 bases and 3 bases respectively, with 13 bases between them. This CDR3 spans 15 amino acids.

The V call is TRBV13, the J call TRBJ2-7, with TRBD2 matching 16 bases. The CDR3 runs 20 residues. V trimming: 5 bases; J trimming: 1 base; junction bases outside the gene matches: 14. CDR1 is PRHDT and CDR2 is FYEKMQ in the germline V gene (reference sequence). CDR3 sequence reads: CASSPPLGLAGGLGSYEQYF. CDR3 bases: TGTGCCAGCAGCCCGCCCCTGGGACTAGCGGGGGGGCTCGGGTCCTACGAGCAGTACTTC.

The chain uses TRBV27 and TRBJ2-7; 9 positions match TRBD2. The CDR3 sequence is 15 residues long. Germline loops: CDR1 MNHEY, CDR2 SMNVEV (reference sequence). Trimming at V came to 2 bases and at J to 3 bases, leaving 5 bases not matched to a gene. The CDR3 here is CASSLIAGDRYEQYF. In DNA form, the CDR3 reads TGTGCCAGCAGTTTAATAGCGGGGGACCGCTACGAGCAGTACTTC.

In its sample, this clone was seen a few times. V is TRBV29-1 and J is TRBJ1-2, with 8 bases that match TRBD1. Germline assignment: CDR1 SQVTM and CDR2 ANQGSEA. V lost 7 bases and J lost 4; bases outside the gene matches: 14. This CDR3 region has 15 residues. In nucleotides, the CDR3 is TGCAGCGCCCGCCATGGACAGGGTGGGGTCTATGGCTACACCTTC. It is translated as CSARHGQGGVYGYTF.

The rearrangement links TRBV4-1 to TRBJ1-2; 8 bases line up with TRBD1. The germline V gene has CDR1 MGHRA and CDR2 YSYEKL. This CDR3 has 15 residues. Losses at the gene ends were 4 bases for V and 0 bases for J; bases not matched to a gene: 4. The CDR3 nucleotides read TGCGCCAGCAGCCTCGGACAGGGTCCTAACTATGGCTACACCTTC. Protein: CASSLGQGPNYGYTF.

The CDR3 loop reads CASSAGAGDTEAFF. The CDR3 DNA reads as TGTGCCAGCAGCGCAGGGGCCGGGGACACTGAAGCTTTCTTT. The chain links TRBV7-9 to TRBJ1-1; TRBD1 might be the D (6 bases). Per germline, CDR1 SEHNR and CDR2 FQNEAQ (reference sequence). This CDR3 contains 14 residues. V lost 5 bases and J 3 bases, leaving 13 bases between the germline ends.

The rearrangement joins TRBV27 to TRBJ1-5; TRBD1 matches at 7 bases. CDR3 size: 17 residues. From germline, CDR1 is MNHEY and CDR2 SMNVEV (reference sequence). Germline trimming cut 5 bases from V and 6 bases from J; bases unmatched to any gene: 16. In DNA form, the CDR3 reads TGTGCCAGCAGTCGGTTTAATGACAGGGTATTGCGTCAGCCCCAGCATTTT. As protein: CASSRFNDRVLRQPQHF.

This clone was found once. The J gene is TRBJ1-4, the V gene TRBV19, with a tentative D call TRBD1 (5 bases). The CDR3 is 15 residues long. In germline, CDR1 is LNHDA, CDR2 SQIVND (reference sequence). V was pared by 7 bases and J by 4 bases, with 16 bases between. The CDR3 sequence: CASNTRGHLNEKLFF. In DNA, the CDR3 is TGTGCCAGTAATACGCGAGGACACCTTAATGAAAAACTGTTTTTT.

The rearrangement uses TRBV6-5 and TRBJ1-1; the match to TRBD1 covers 9 bases. The junction had 10 bases not matched to a gene; V was cut back by 10 bases and J by 4 bases. Germline V gene data show CDR1 as MNHEY and CDR2 as SVGAGI. The CDR3 totals 14 residues. The CDR3 nucleotides are TGTGCCACCCCCCGTCAGACAGGGGGCACTGAAGCTTTCTTT. Translating gives CATPRQTGGTEAFF.